The text below deals with one T cell receptor beta chain. Its antigen is not identified. Germline CDR1 is SNHLY and CDR2 is FYNNEI. The CDR3 runs to 14 residues. The V and J ends lost 4 bases and 0 bases, in that order; junction bases with no gene match: 2. The time point here: pre-sensitization, week 0. The treatment: therapeutic diphenylcyclopropenone sensitization with weekly scalp DPC. A single record per CDR3 protein comes from TCRdb applying MiXCR to the RACE reads. The sample lists tens of thousands of distinct CDR3 sequences, 13% to 15% occurring once. The entry originates in a study of human T cells and chemical hapten exposure. Study details: TCR yield per sample varied, mainly due to pooled library volumes. Study results and caveats: Controls formed significantly fewer large CDR3 similarity clusters than expanded TCRs did.

V gene TRBV2 combines with J gene TRBJ1-2; 7 bases are a match to TRBD1. The specimen was whole blood, collected in connection with sensitization to the hapten diphenylcyclopropenone (DPC). This sequence was found in a woman between 45 and 65 years old with alopecia areata. Some clones in this sample may be carry-over from other donors' samples. CDR3 in amino acids: CASSVGTANYGYTF. The CDR3 DNA follows: TGTGCCAGCAGTGTCGGGACAGCTAACTATGGCTACACCTTC.